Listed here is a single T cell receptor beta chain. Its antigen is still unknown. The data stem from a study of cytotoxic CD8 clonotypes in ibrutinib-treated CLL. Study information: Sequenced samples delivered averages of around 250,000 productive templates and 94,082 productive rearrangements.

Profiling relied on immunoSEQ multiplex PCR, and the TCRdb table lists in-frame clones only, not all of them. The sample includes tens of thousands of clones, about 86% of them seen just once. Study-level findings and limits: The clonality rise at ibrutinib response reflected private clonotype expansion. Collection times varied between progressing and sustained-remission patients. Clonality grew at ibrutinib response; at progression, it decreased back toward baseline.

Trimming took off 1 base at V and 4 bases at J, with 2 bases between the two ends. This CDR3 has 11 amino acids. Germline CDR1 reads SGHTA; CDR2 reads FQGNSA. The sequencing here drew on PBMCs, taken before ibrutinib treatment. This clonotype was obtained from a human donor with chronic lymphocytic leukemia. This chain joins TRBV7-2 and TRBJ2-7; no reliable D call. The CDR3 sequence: CASSLDYEQYF. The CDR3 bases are TGTGCCAGCAGCTTAGATTACGAGCAGTACTTC.